A single count supports the clone carrying this T cell receptor beta chain. Its antigen is currently unknown. Measured with immunoSEQ multiplex PCR; TCRdb has only the in-frame clones, and not every one. This table holds tens of thousands of clones, more than 75% found once. These data come from a study of PD-L1 blockade in urothelial cancer. Study in general: Among blood samples, the median T cell count was 141,255.

Findings of the study overall: Durable-benefit patients showed greater tumor-associated blood clone expansion at 3 weeks.

Germline V lookup: CDR1 MNHEY, CDR2 SVGAGI. The V end lost 5 bases, the J end lost 1 base, and 8 bases lay between the germline ends. The CDR3 has 13 amino acids. Between 1 and 8 samples, pretreatment and on-treatment, were given by each patient. This material consisted of PBMCs, taken around atezolizumab (anti-PD-L1) treatment. The gene calls are TRBV6-5 and TRBJ1-1, with D tentatively TRBD1 (5 bases). The receptor's source is a man in his 70s with urothelial cancer. The CDR3 region is CASSPQGNTEAFF. The CDR3 DNA reads TGTGCCAGCAGTCCCCAGGGGAACACTGAAGCTTTCTTT.